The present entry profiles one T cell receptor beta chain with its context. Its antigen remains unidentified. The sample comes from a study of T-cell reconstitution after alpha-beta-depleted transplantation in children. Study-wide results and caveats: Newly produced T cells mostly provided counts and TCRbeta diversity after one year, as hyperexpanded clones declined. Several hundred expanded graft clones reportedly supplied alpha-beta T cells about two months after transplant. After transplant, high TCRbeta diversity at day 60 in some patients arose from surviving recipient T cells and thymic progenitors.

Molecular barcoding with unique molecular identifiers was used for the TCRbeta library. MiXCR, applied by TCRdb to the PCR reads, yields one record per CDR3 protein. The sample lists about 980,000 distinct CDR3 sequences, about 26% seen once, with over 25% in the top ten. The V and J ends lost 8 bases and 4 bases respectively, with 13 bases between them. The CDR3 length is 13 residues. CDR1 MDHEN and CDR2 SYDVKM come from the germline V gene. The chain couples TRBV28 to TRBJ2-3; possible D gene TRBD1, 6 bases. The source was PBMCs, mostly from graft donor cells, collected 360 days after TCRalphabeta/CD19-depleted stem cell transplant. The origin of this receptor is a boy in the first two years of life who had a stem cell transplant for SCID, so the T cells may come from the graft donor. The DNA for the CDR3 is TGTGCCAGCGCTTCCAGGGGCGCAGATACGCAGTATTTT. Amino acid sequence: CASASRGADTQYF. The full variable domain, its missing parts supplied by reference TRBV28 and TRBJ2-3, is DVKVTQSSRYLVKRTGEKVFLECVQDMDHENMFWYRQDPGLGLRLIYFSYDVKMKEKGDIPEGYSVSREKKERFSLILESASTNQTSMYLCASASRGADTQYFGPGTRLTVL.